Listed below are T cell receptor beta chains from one sample, sequenced in a study of blood T cell repertoires in COVID-19. Sequenced by immunoSEQ multiplex PCR; TCRdb stores in-frame clones only, minus some. This sample has about 92,000 clones, with 55% to 80% found just once. Sequenced input: peripheral blood. These TCRs come from a woman aged 55-69 years in a cohort sampled during active or convalescent COVID-19. Each CDR3 is given with its conserved first and last residue. Each record gives: J gene, V gene, D gene, clone size, CDR3 DNA, CDR3 protein. The D gene is left open where the match is weak. Clone sizes are given selectively: once, few, many, or a class where the clone is expanded.

TRBJ1-3 | TRBV29-1 | . | few | TGCAGCGTCGACAGGGGAAACACCATATATTTT | CSVDRGNTIYF
TRBJ2-1 | TRBV29-1 | TRBD1 | few | TGCAGCGTGCGGGACAGGAGGGGCTACAATGAGCAGTTCTTC | CSVRDRRGYNEQFF
TRBJ2-5 | TRBV7-8 | TRBD1 | . | TGTGCCAGCAGCACTGGTGGTAATCAGGGGGTAGAGACCCAGTACTTC | CASSTGGNQGVETQYF
TRBJ2-1 | TRBV10-3 | . | . | TGTGCCATCAGTCAAGGGGGTGTTGAGCAGTTCTTC | CAISQGGVEQFF
TRBJ2-2 | TRBV7-2 | . | . | TGTGCCAGCCAAGGAAGGGAGTACACCGGGGAGCTGTTTTTT | CASQGREYTGELFF
TRBJ2-1 | TRBV7-2 | TRBD2 | . | TGTGCCAGCAGCTTAACTAGCGGGGGCTCCTACAATGAGCAGTTCTTC | CASSLTSGGSYNEQFF
TRBJ2-2 | TRBV6-2/TRBV6-3 | TRBD2 | . | TGTGCCAGCAGTTATTTCCGGACTAGCGGGGAAAGGGAGCTGTTTTTT | CASSYFRTSGERELFF
TRBJ1-5 | TRBV12-3/TRBV12-4 | . | . | TGTGCCAGCACCAACGGGGGCAATCAGCCCCAGCATTTT | CASTNGGNQPQHF
TRBJ2-5 | TRBV4-1 | TRBD1 | . | TGCGCCAGCAGCCAGCAGCGTGGGCAGGGGGCGGCAGAGACCCAGTACTTC | CASSQQRGQGAAETQYF
TRBJ1-4 | TRBV23-1 | . | . | TGCGCCAGCAGCAAAGACAGTGGCCCAGAAGGACTGTTTTTT | CASSKDSGPEGLFF
TRBJ2-2 | TRBV18 | . | . | TGTGCCAGCTCACCAGACAGGAACACCGGGGAGCTGTTTTTT | CASSPDRNTGELFF
TRBJ2-3 | TRBV7-9 | . | few | TGTGCCAGCAGCACAAATGTACGAAATCTCGATACGCAGTATTTT | CASSTNVRNLDTQYF
TRBJ1-6 | TRBV6-6 | TRBD1 | . | TGTGCCAGCAGTTACAGGGGACAGGGAGGTTCTCCCCTCCACTTT | CASSYRGQGGSPLHF
TRBJ2-4 | TRBV6-5 | . | . | TGTGCCAGCAGACCACAGCAGATAGCCAAAAACATTCAGTACTTC | CASRPQQIAKNIQYF
TRBJ2-7 | TRBV28 | TRBD1 | many | TGTGCCAGCAGCCACGAACAGGGGGCGACTTACGAGCAGTACTTC | CASSHEQGATYEQYF
TRBJ2-2 | TRBV25-1 | . | . | TGTGCCAGCAGTGACGGTAGCGGAATTGCCGGGGAGCTGTTTTTT | CASSDGSGIAGELFF
TRBJ2-7 | TRBV7-3 | . | . | TGTGCCAGCAGCGAGTCTCCCCTCAGCGTCTACGAGCAGTACTTC | CASSESPLSVYEQYF
TRBJ2-2 | TRBV2 | . | . | TGTGCCAGCAGGACCTCGGAGTTGCCCGGGGAGCTGTTTTTT | CASRTSELPGELFF
TRBJ2-3 | TRBV5-1 | TRBD2 | . | TGCGCCAGCAGCAAGACTAGCGGGGGAACTAGCACAGATACGCAGTATTTT | CASSKTSGGTSTDTQYF
TRBJ2-1 | TRBV5-1 | . | . | TGCGCCAGCAGCTCCAAGACAGAATACAATGAGCAGTTCTTC | CASSSKTEYNEQFF
TRBJ2-6 | TRBV5-1 | . | . | TGCGCCAGCAGCGCGGTGGTGGGGGCCGGGGCCAACGTCCTGACTTTC | CASSAVVGAGANVLTF
TRBJ2-7 | TRBV7-9 | TRBD1 | . | TGTGCCAGCTCGACAGGGGGCTATGGGTGGATCGACGAGCAGTACTTC | CASSTGGYGWIDEQYF
TRBJ1-2 | TRBV13 | TRBD1 | . | TGTGCCAGCAGCCTAGGACAGGGTTCCTATGGCTACACCTTC | CASSLGQGSYGYTF